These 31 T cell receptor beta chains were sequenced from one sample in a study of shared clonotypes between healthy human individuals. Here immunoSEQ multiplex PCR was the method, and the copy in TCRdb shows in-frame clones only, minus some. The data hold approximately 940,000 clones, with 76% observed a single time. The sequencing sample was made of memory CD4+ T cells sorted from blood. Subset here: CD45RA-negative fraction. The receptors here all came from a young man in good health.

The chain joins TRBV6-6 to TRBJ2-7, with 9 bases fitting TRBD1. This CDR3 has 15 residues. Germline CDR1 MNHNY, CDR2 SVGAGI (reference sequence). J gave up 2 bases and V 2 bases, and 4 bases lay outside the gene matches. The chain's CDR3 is CASSYRDRVAYEQYF. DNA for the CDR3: TGTGCCAGCAGTTACCGGGACAGGGTGGCCTACGAGCAGTACTTC.

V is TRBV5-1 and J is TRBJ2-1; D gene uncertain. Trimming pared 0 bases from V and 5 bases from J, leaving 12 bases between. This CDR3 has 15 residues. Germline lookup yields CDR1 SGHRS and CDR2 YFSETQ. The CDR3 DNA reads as TGCGCCAGCAGCTTGGTTTTGTCTATTAACAATGAGCAGTTCTTC. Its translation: CASSLVLSINNEQFF.

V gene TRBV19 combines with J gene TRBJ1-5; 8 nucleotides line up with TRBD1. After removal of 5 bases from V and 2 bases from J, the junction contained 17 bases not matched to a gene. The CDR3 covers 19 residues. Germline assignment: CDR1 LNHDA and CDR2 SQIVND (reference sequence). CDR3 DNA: TGTGCCAGTAGTCCCTACCGACAGGGGTCTAGTTATGGCAATCAGCCCCAGCATTTT. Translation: CASSPYRQGSSYGNQPQHF.

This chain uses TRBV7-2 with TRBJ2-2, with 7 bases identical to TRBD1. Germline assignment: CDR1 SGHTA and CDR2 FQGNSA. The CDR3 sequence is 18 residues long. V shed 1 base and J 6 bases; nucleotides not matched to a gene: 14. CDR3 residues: CASSLGPNRGVGSGELFF. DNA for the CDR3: TGTGCCAGCAGCTTAGGGCCAAACAGGGGAGTTGGCTCCGGGGAGCTGTTTTTT.

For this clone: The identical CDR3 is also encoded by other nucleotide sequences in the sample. The CDR3 DNA sequence: TGTGCCAGCAGCACCCGGGACAGGGGAAGGGAGCAGTACTTC. Translated, it gives CASSTRDRGREQYF. The rearrangement uses TRBV11-2 and TRBJ2-7; the match to TRBD1 covers 10 bases. The CDR3 sequence is 14 residues long. Germline-derived CDR1 and CDR2 are SGHAT and FQNNGV. V trimming: 5 bases; J trimming: 7 bases; junction bases outside the gene matches: 8.

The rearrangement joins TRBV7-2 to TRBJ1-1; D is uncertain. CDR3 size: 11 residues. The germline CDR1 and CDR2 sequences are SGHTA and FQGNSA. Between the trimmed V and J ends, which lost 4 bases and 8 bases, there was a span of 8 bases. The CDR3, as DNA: TGTGCCAGCAGCTACAGTTTGGAAGCTTTCTTT. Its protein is CASSYSLEAFF.

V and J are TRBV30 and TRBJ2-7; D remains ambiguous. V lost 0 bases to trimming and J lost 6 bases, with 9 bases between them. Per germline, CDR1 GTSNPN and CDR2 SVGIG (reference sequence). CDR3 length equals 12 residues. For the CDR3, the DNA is TGTGCCTGGAGTGTTATGATGGGCGAGCAGTACTTC. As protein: CAWSVMMGEQYF. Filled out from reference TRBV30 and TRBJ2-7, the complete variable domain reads SQTIHQWPATLVQPVGSPLSLECTVEGTSNPNLYWYRQAAGRGLQLLFYSVGIGQISSEVPQNLSASRPQDRQFILSSKKLLLSDSGFYLCAWSVMMGEQYFGPGTRLTVT.

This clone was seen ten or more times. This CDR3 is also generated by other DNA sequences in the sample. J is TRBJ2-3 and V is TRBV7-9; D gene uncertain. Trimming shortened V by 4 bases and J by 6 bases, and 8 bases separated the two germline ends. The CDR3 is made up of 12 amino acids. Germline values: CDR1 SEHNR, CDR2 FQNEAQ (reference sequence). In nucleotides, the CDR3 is TGTGCCAGCAGCTCAACTACGGATACGCAGTATTTT. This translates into CASSSTTDTQYF.

The chain's CDR3 is CASSLASGTGNYEQYF. CDR3 nucleotide sequence: TGCGCCAGCAGCTTGGCAAGCGGGACAGGGAACTACGAGCAGTACTTC. The chain employs TRBV5-1 and TRBJ2-7, with 9 bases aligning to TRBD1. The CDR3 contains 16 residues. The V and J ends lost 0 bases and 3 bases, in that order; junction bases with no gene match: 7. Germline assignment: CDR1 SGHRS and CDR2 YFSETQ. The variable domain in full, completed from reference TRBV5-1 and TRBJ2-7, reads KAGVTQTPRYLIKTRGQQVTLSCSPISGHRSVSWYQQTPGQGLQFLFEYFSETQRNKGNFPGRFSGRQFSNSRSEMNVSTLELGDSALYLCASSLASGTGNYEQYFGPGTRLTVT.

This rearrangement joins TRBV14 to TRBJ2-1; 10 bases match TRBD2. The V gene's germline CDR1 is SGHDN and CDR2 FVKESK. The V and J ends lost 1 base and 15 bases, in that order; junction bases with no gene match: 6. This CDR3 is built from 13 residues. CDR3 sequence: CASSQASGRSLFF. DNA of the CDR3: TGTGCCAGCAGCCAAGCTAGCGGGAGAAGTCTGTTCTTC.

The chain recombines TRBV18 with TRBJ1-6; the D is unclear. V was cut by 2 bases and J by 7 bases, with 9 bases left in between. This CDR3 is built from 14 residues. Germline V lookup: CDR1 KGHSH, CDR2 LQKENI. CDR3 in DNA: TGTGCCAGCTCACCAAGTACAGCAAATTCACCCCTCCACTTT. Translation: CASSPSTANSPLHF.

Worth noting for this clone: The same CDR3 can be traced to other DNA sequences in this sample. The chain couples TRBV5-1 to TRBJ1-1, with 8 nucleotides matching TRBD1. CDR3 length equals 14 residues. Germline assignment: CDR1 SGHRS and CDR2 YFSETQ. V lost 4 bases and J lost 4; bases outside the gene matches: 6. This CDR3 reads CASSGTGGSTEAFF. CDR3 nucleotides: TGCGCCAGCAGCGGAACAGGGGGTTCCACTGAAGCTTTCTTT.

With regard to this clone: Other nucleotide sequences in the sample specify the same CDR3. This CDR3 is CASSQGASGRANEQFF. The CDR3 region has the DNA TGCGCCAGCAGCCAAGGAGCAAGCGGGAGGGCCAATGAGCAGTTCTTC. The gene calls are TRBV4-3 and TRBJ2-1; 10 nucleotides agree with TRBD2. The CDR3 runs to 16 residues. CDR1 is LGHNA and CDR2 is YSLEER in the germline V gene. V lost 1 base to trimming and J lost 6 bases; unmatched junction nucleotides: 6.

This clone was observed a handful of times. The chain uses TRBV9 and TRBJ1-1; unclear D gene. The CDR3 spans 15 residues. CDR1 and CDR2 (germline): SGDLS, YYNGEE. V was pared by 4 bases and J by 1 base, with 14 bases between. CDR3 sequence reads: CASSTRSDENTEAFF. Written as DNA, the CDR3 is TGTGCCAGCAGCACCCGCTCGGACGAGAACACTGAAGCTTTCTTT.

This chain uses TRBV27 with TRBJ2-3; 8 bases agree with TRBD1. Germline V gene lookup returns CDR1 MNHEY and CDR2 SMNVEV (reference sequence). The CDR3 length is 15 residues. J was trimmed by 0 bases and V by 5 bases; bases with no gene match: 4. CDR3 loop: CASSPRTGSTDTQYF. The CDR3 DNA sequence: TGTGCCAGCAGTCCCAGGACAGGGAGCACAGATACGCAGTATTTT.

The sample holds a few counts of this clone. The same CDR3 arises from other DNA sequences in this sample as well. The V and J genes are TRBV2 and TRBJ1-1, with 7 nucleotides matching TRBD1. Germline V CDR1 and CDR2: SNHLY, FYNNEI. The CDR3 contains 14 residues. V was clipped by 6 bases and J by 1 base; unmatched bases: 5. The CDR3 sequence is CASRGRTGNTEAFF. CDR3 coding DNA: TGTGCCAGCAGGGGAAGGACAGGGAACACTGAAGCTTTCTTT.

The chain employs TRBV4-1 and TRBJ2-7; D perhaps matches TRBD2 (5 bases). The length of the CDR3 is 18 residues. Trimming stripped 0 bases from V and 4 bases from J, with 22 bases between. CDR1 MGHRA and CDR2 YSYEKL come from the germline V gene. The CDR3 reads CASSQDSAGFLWSYEQYF. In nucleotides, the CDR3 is TGCGCCAGCAGCCAAGATAGTGCGGGCTTTCTTTGGTCATACGAGCAGTACTTC.

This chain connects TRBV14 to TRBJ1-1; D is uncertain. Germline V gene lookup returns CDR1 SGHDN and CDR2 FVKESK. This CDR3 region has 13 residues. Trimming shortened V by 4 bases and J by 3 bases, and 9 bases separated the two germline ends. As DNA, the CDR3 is TGTGCCAGCAGCCCGACCCGGGACACTGAAGCTTTCTTT. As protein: CASSPTRDTEAFF.

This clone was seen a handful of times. In DNA form, the CDR3 reads TGTGCCAGTAGCTTCAGCGGACAGGGCGGCACTGAAGCTTTCTTT. This sequence encodes CASSFSGQGGTEAFF. The chain links TRBV19 to TRBJ1-1, with TRBD1 matching over 8 bases. J gave up 4 bases and V 6 bases, and 10 bases lay outside the gene matches. CDR3 length: 15 amino acids. The V gene's germline CDR1 is LNHDA and CDR2 SQIVND (reference sequence).

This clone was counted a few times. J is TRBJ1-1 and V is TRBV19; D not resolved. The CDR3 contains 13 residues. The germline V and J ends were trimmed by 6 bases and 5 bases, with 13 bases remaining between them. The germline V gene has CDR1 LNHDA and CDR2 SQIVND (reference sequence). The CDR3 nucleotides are TGTGCCAGTAGCCGTTCAGTTGGGACTGAAGCTTTCTTT. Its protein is CASSRSVGTEAFF.

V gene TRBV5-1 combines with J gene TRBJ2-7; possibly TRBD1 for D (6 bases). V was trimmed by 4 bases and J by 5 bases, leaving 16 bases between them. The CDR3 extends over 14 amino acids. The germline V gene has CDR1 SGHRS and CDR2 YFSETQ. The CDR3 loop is CASSPGQLGDEQYF. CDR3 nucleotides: TGCGCCAGCAGCCCCGGACAGCTAGGCGACGAGCAGTACTTC.

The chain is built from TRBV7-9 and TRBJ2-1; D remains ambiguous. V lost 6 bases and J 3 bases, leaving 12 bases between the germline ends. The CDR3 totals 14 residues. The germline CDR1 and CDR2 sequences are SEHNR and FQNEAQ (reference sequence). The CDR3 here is CASSLDSHYNEQFF. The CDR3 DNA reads TGTGCCAGCAGTCTAGACTCCCACTACAATGAGCAGTTCTTC.

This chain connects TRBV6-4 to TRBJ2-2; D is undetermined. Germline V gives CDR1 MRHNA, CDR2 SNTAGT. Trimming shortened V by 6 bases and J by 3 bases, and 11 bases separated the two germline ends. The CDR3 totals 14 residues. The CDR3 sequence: CASSQKTDTGELFF. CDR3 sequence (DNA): TGTGCCAGCAGCCAAAAAACGGACACCGGGGAGCTGTTTTTT.

CDR3 sequence (DNA): TGTGCCAGCAGCCAAGAGGCAAGGTCACCAGAAGCTTTCTTT. Translation gives CASSQEARSPEAFF. This chain links TRBV4-2 with TRBJ1-1; D is unresolved. With 0 bases removed from V and 8 bases from J, the gap between germline ends came to 13 bases. The germline CDR1 and CDR2 sequences are LGHNA and YNFKEQ. The CDR3 has 14 amino acids.

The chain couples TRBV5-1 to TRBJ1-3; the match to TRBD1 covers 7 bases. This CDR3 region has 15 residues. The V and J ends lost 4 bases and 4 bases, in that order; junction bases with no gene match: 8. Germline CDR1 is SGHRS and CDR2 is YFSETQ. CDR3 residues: CASSIPTGTGNTIYF. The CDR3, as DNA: TGCGCCAGCAGCATTCCGACAGGGACCGGAAACACCATATATTTT.

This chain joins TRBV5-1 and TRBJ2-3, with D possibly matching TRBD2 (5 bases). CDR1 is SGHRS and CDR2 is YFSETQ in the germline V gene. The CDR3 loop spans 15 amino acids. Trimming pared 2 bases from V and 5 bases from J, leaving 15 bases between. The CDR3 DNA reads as TGCGCCAGCAGCTTTAAGCAGGACGGGGTAGATACGCAGTATTTT. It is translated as CASSFKQDGVDTQYF.

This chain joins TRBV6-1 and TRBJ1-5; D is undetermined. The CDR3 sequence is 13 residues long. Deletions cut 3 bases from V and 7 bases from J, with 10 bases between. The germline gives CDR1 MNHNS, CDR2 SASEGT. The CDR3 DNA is TGTGCCAGCAGTGAGGGAGCCGGACAGCCCCAGCATTTT. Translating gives CASSEGAGQPQHF.

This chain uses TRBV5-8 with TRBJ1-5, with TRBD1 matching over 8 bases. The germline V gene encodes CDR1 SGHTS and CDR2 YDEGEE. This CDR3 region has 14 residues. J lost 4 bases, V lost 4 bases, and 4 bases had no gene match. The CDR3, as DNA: TGTGCCAGCAGCGGAAGGACAGGGAATCAGCCCCAGCATTTT. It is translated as CASSGRTGNQPQHF.

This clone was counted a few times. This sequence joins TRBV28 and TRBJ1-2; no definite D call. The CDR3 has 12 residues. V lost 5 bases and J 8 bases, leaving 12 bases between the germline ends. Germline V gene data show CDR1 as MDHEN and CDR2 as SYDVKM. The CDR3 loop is CASSRGEGGYTF. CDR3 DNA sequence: TGTGCCAGCAGTCGGGGAGAAGGCGGCTACACCTTC.

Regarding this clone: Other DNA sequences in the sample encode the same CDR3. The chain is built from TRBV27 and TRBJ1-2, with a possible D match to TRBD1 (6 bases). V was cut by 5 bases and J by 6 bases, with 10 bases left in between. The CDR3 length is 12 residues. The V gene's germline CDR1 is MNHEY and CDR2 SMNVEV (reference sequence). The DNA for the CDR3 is TGTGCCAGCAGTCTACAGGGAGATGGCTACACCTTC. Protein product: CASSLQGDGYTF.

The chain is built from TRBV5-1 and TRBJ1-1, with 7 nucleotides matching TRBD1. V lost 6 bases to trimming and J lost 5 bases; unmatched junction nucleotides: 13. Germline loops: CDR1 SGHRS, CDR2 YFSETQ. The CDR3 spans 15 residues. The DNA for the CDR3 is TGCGCCAGCACTCCCGCGGACAGGATGAGTACTGAAGCTTTCTTT. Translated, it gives CASTPADRMSTEAFF.